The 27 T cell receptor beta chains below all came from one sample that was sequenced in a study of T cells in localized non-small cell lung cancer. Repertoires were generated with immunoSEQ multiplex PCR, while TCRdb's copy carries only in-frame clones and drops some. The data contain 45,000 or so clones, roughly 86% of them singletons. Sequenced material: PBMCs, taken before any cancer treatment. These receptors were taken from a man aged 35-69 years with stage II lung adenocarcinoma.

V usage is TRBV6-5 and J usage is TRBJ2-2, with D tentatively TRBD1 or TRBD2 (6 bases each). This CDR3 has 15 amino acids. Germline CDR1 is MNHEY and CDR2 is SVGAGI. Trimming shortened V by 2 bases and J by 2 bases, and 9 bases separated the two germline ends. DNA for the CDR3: TGTGCCAGCAGTTACGAGGGGGGAAACACCGGGGAGCTGTTTTTT. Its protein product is CASSYEGGNTGELFF.

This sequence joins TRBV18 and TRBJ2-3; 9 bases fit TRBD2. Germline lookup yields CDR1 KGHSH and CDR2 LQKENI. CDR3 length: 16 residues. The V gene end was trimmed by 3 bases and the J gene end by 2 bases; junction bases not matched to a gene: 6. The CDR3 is CASSPQAGGITDTQYF. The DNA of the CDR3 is TGTGCCAGCTCACCCCAAGCGGGGGGAATCACAGATACGCAGTATTTT.

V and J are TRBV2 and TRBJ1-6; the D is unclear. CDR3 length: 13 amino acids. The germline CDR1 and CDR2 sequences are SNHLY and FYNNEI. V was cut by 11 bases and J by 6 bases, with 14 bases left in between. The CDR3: CAGNREVNSPLHF. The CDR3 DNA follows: TGTGCCGGAAATCGGGAAGTTAATTCACCCCTCCACTTT. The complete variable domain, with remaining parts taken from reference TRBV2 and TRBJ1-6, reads EPEVTQTPSHQVTQMGQEVILRCVPISNHLYFYWYRQILGQKVEFLVSFYNNEISEKSEIFDDQFSVERPDGSNFTLKIRSTKLEDSAMYFCAGNREVNSPLHFGNGTRLTVT.

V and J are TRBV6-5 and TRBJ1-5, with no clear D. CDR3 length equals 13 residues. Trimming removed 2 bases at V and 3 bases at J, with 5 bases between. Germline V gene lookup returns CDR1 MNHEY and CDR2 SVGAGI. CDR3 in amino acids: CASSYDNNQPQHF. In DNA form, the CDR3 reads TGTGCCAGCAGTTACGACAACAATCAGCCCCAGCATTTT.

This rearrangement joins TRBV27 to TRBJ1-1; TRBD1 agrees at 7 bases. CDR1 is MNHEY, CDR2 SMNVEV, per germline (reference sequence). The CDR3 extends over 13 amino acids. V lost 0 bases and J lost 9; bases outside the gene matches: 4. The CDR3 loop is CASSLSDRAQAFF. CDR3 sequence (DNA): TGTGCCAGCAGTTTATCCGACAGGGCACAAGCTTTCTTT.

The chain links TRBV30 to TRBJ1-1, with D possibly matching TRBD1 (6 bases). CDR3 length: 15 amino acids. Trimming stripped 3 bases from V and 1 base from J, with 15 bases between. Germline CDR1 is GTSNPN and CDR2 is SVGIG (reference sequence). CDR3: CAWSVGGAENTEAFF. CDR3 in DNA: TGTGCCTGGAGCGTCGGGGGGGCCGAGAACACTGAAGCTTTCTTT. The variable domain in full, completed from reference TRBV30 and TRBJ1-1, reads SQTIHQWPATLVQPVGSPLSLECTVEGTSNPNLYWYRQAAGRGLQLLFYSVGIGQISSEVPQNLSASRPQDRQFILSSKKLLLSDSGFYLCAWSVGGAENTEAFFGQGTRLTVV.

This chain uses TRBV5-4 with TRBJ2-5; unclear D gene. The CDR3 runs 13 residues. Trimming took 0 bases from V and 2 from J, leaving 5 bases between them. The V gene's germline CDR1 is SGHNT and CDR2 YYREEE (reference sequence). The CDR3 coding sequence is TGTGCCAGCAGCTTGGAGATACAAGAGACCCAGTACTTC. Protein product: CASSLEIQETQYF.

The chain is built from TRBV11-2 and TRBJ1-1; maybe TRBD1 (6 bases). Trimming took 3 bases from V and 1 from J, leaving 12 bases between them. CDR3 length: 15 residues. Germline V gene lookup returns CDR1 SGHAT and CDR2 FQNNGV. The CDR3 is CASSFGQTSNTEAFF. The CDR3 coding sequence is TGTGCCAGCAGCTTCGGACAGACTTCGAACACTGAAGCTTTCTTT. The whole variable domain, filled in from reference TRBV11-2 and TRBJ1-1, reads EAGVAQSPRYKIIEKRQSVAFWCNPISGHATLYWYQQILGQGPKLLIQFQNNGVVDDSQLPKDRFSAERLKGVDSTLKIQPAKLEDSAVYLCASSFGQTSNTEAFFGQGTRLTVV.

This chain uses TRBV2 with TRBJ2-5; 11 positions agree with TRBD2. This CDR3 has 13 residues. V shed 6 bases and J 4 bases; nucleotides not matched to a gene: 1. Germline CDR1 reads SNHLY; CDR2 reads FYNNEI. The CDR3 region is CASSLAGGETQYF. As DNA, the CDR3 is TGTGCCAGCAGCCTAGCGGGGGGAGAGACCCAGTACTTC.

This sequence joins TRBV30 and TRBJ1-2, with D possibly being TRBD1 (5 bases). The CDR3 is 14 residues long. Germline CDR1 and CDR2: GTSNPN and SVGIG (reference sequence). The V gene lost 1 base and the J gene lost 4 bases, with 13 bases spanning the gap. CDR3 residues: CAWSGWDGFYGYTF. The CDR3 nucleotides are TGTGCCTGGAGTGGATGGGACGGCTTCTATGGCTACACCTTC.

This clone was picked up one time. The CDR3 is CASSFLASSYEQYV. DNA of the CDR3: TGTGCCAGCAGCTTTCTCGCCAGCTCCTACGAGCAGTACGTC. V and J are TRBV5-8 and TRBJ2-7; no clear D. Germline V gene lookup returns CDR1 SGHTS and CDR2 YDEGEE. V was pared by 2 bases and J by 0 bases, with 9 bases between. CDR3 size: 14 residues.

The CDR3 sequence is CASSLLGGLQETQYF. For the CDR3, the DNA is TGCGCCAGCAGCCTCTTAGGGGGGCTGCAAGAGACCCAGTACTTC. The chain has TRBV5-1 and TRBJ2-5; D possibly uses TRBD1 or TRBD2 (6 bases each). The CDR3 is 15 amino acids. The germline V gene encodes CDR1 SGHRS and CDR2 YFSETQ. The V end was cut by 4 bases, the J end by 2 bases, with 15 bases between.

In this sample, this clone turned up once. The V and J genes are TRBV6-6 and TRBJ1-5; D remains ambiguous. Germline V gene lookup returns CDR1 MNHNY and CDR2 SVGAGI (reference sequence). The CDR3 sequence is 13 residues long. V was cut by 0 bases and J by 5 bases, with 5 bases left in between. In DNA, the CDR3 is TGTGCCAGCAGTTACTCTGCCGATCAGCCCCAGCATTTT. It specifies CASSYSADQPQHF.

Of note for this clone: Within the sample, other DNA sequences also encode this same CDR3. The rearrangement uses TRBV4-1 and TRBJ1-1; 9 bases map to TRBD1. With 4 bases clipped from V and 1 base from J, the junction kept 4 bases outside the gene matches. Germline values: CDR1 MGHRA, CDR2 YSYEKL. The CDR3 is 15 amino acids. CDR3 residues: CASSLRTGANTEAFF. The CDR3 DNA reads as TGCGCCAGCAGCCTGCGGACAGGGGCGAACACTGAAGCTTTCTTT.

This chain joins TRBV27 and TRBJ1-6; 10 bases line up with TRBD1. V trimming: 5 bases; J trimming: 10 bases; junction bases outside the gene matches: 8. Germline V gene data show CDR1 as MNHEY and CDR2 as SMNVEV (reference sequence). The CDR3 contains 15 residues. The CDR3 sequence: CASSLGQGYRSPLHF. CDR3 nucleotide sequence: TGTGCCAGCAGTCTGGGACAGGGGTACCGGTCACCCCTCCACTTT.

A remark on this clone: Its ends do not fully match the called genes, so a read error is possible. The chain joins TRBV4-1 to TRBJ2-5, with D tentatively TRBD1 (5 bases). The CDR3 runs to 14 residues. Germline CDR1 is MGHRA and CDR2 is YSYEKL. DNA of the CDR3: TGCGCCAGCAGCCACGATAGGCAGGGATCCGACCCCAACTTC. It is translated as CASSHDRQGSDPNF.

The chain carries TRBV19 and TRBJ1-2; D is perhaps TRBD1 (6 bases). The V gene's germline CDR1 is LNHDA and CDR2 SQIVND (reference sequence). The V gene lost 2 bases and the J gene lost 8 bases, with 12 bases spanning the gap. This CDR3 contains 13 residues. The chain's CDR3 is CASSIIQGGGYTF. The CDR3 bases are TGTGCCAGTAGTATAATACAGGGCGGCGGCTACACCTTC.

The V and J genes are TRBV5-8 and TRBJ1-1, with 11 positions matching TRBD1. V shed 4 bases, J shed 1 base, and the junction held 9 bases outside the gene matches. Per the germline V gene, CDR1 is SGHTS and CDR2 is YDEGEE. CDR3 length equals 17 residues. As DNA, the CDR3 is TGTGCCAGCAGCCCGTGGACAGGGGGCGAATCGAACACTGAAGCTTTCTTT. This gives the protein CASSPWTGGESNTEAFF.

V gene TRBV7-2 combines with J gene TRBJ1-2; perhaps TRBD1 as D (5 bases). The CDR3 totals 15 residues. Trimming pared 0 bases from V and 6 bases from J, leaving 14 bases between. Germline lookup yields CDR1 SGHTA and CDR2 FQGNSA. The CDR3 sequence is CASSLALPGRDGYTF. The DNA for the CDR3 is TGTGCCAGCAGCTTAGCGCTCCCGGGGCGGGATGGCTACACCTTC.

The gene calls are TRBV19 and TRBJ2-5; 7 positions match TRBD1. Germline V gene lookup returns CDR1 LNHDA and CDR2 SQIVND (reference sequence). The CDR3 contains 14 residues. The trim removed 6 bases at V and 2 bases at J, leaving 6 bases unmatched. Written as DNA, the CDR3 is TGTGCCAGTAGGGGGACAGCCTTTCAAGAGACCCAGTACTTC. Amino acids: CASRGTAFQETQYF.

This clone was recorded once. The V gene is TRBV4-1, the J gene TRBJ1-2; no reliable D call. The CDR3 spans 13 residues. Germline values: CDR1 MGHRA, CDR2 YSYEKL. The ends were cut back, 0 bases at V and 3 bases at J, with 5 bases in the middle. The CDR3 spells CASSQDGDYGYTF. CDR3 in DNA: TGCGCCAGCAGCCAAGATGGGGACTATGGCTACACCTTC.

The CDR3: CASSPIPRRVQETQYF. CDR3 in DNA: TGTGCCAGCAGCCCTATCCCGAGGAGGGTTCAAGAGACCCAGTACTTC. The J gene is TRBJ2-5, the V gene TRBV5-4; possibly TRBD2 for D (6 bases). This CDR3 has 16 amino acids. V lost 4 bases and J 2 bases, leaving 18 bases between the germline ends. Germline V CDR1 and CDR2: SGHNT, YYREEE (reference sequence).

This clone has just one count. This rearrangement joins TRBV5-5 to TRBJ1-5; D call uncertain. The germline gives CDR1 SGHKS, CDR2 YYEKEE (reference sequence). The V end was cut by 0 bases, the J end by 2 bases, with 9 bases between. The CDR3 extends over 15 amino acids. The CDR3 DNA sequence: TGTGCCAGCAGCTTGGGGCCCGGCGGCAATCAGCCCCAGCATTTT. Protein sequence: CASSLGPGGNQPQHF. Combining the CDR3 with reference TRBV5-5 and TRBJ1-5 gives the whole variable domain DAGVTQSPTHLIKTRGQQVTLRCSPISGHKSVSWYQQVLGQGPQFIFQYYEKEERGRGNFPDRFSARQFPNYSSELNVNALLLGDSALYLCASSLGPGGNQPQHFGDGTRLSIL.

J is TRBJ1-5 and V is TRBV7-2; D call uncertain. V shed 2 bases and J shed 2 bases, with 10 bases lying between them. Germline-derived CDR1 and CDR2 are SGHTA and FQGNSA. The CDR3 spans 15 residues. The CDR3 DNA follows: TGTGCCAGCAGCTTACTAGGGCGTGGCAATCAGCCCCAGCATTTT. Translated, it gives CASSLLGRGNQPQHF.

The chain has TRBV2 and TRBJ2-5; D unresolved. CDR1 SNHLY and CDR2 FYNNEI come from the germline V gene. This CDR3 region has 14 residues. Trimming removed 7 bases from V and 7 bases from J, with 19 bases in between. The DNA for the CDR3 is TGTGCCAGCATCCCAGACTTGGGGTCCGGGACCCAGTACTTC. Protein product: CASIPDLGSGTQYF.

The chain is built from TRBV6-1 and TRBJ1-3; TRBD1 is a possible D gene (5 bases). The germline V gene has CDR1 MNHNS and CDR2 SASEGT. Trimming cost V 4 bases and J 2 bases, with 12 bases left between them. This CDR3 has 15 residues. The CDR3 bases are TGTGCCAGCAGTGTAAACAGGAACGCTGGAAACACCATATATTTT. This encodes CASSVNRNAGNTIYF.

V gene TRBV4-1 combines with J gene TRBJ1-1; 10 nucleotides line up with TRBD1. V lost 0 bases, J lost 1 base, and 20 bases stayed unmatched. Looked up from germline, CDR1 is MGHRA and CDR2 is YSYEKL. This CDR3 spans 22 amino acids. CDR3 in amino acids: CASSQDEGGQGFFRHRNTEAFF. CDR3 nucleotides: TGCGCCAGCAGCCAAGATGAAGGGGGACAGGGGTTTTTCCGTCACCGGAACACTGAAGCTTTCTTT.